This T cell receptor (beta chain) was identified in a study of T cell changes during pregnancy in multiple sclerosis. This clone was detected a few times. Germline V CDR1 and CDR2: GTSNPN, SVGIG (reference sequence). This CDR3 spans 14 amino acids. V was cut by 3 bases and J by 7 bases, with 18 bases left in between. Sequenced by immunoSEQ multiplex PCR; TCRdb stores in-frame clones only, minus some. The table shows roughly 120,000 clones, with roughly 90% occurring only once. The chain joins TRBV30 to TRBJ1-1, with a possible D match to TRBD1 (5 bases). Sequenced material: peripheral blood, taken in the third trimester of pregnancy. This clonotype was obtained from a female donor with multiple sclerosis, enrolled in a pregnancy study. CDR3 amino acids: CAWRGPTRGNEAFF. The DNA for the CDR3 is TGTGCCTGGAGGGGTCCTACTCGGGGGAATGAAGCTTTCTTT.